The sequence of this T cell receptor (beta chain) was determined in a study of cytomegalovirus exposure and HLA in healthy donors. Method: immunoSEQ multiplex PCR; TCRdb's copy keeps in-frame clones and lacks some. This table has some 110,000 clones, approximately 86% appearing once. V was shortened by 4 bases and J by 1 base, with 10 bases between the two germline ends. This CDR3 contains 14 residues. Germline V gene lookup returns CDR1 LNHDA and CDR2 SQIVND (reference sequence). This clonotype was sampled from a man younger than 35 in good health and CMV-seropositive. The V gene is TRBV19, the J gene TRBJ1-1; D gene uncertain. The sample consisted of PBMCs. The CDR3 reads CASSKRTANTEAFF. As DNA, the CDR3 is TGTGCCAGTAGTAAAAGGACTGCGAACACTGAAGCTTTCTTT.